These 10 T cell receptor beta chains originate from one sample sequenced in a study of shared clonotypes between healthy human individuals. Some clones are missing from TCRdb's copy, which holds only in-frame ones; the method was immunoSEQ multiplex PCR. This table holds nearly 1,000,000 clones, over 75% found once. The specimen sequenced was memory CD4+ T cells sorted from blood. Subset given: CD45RA-negative fraction. These receptors were taken from a man aged 18 to 30 in good health.

The genes are TRBV19 and TRBJ1-1; D unclear. CDR1 LNHDA and CDR2 SQIVND come from the germline V gene (reference sequence). This CDR3 contains 13 residues. V lost 8 bases and J lost 4, with 14 bases in between. In DNA form, the CDR3 reads TGTGCCAGTCTGAGCGGGGTAGCCACTGAAGCTTTCTTT. The encoded protein is CASLSGVATEAFF.

The chain recombines TRBV30 with TRBJ1-2, with 8 bases aligning to TRBD1. J lost 2 bases, V lost 7 bases, and 9 bases had no gene match. CDR1 and CDR2 from the germline V gene are GTSNPN and SVGIG (reference sequence). The CDR3 consists of 14 residues. Here the CDR3 DNA reads TGTGCCTTCCGACCGAGACAGGGGAACTATGGCTACACCTTC. This sequence encodes CAFRPRQGNYGYTF.

DNA of the CDR3: TGCGCCAGCAGCGACGGTGATCCCAGACTAGCTCCCTACGAGCAGTACTTC. Amino acid sequence: CASSDGDPRLAPYEQYF. The J gene is TRBJ2-7, the V gene TRBV5-1, with TRBD2 matching over 7 bases. CDR3 length: 17 residues. V lost 4 bases, J lost 2 bases, and 15 bases stayed unmatched. Germline-derived CDR1 and CDR2 are SGHRS and YFSETQ.

The rearrangement uses TRBV6-1 and TRBJ2-1, with a weak D call TRBD1 (5 bases). Germline CDR1 MNHNS, CDR2 SASEGT. V was cut by 3 bases and J by 3 bases, with 12 bases left in between. The CDR3 contains 15 residues. CDR3 loop: CASSEGPVLYNEQFF. The CDR3 DNA reads TGTGCCAGCAGTGAGGGGCCGGTTCTCTACAATGAGCAGTTCTTC.

This clone has more than one count but fewer than ten. Other DNA variants within this sample encode the same CDR3. The chain uses TRBV14 and TRBJ1-1; the D gene is possibly TRBD1 (5 bases). The CDR3 spans 12 residues. V was pared by 1 base and J by 8 bases, with 8 bases between. Germline values: CDR1 SGHDN, CDR2 FVKESK. CDR3 loop: CASSQGAGEAFF. The DNA for the CDR3 is TGTGCCAGCAGCCAAGGGGCAGGGGAAGCTTTCTTT. Supplemented by reference TRBV14 and TRBJ1-1, the full variable domain reads EAGVTQFPSHSVIEKGQTVTLRCDPISGHDNLYWYRRVMGKEIKFLLHFVKESKQDESGMPNNRFLAERTGGTYSTLKVQPAELEDSGVYFCASSQGAGEAFFGQGTRLTVV.

The J gene is TRBJ1-4, the V gene TRBV5-1; D is possibly TRBD1 (6 bases). Germline V gene lookup returns CDR1 SGHRS and CDR2 YFSETQ. Trimming removed 4 bases from V and 8 bases from J, with 18 bases in between. This CDR3 has 15 amino acids. This CDR3 reads CASSAGQTPGEKLFF. The CDR3 coding sequence is TGCGCCAGCAGCGCTGGACAGACACCGGGAGAAAAACTGTTTTTT.

V gene TRBV5-4 combines with J gene TRBJ1-1, with D perhaps TRBD1 (6 bases). This CDR3 is built from 14 residues. Germline loops: CDR1 SGHNT, CDR2 YYREEE (reference sequence). V lost 0 bases to trimming and J lost 2 bases, with 8 bases between them. The CDR3 nucleotides read TGTGCCAGCAGCTTGGACAGGGCCAACACTGAAGCTTTCTTT. Translation: CASSLDRANTEAFF.

Note on this clone: A read error may produce the germline difference seen at one junction end. V is TRBV18 and J is TRBJ1-2, with TRBD1 identical over 8 bases. The CDR3 contains 16 residues. Germline CDR1 reads KGHSH; CDR2 reads LQKENI. As DNA, the CDR3 is TGTGCCAGCTCACCACGACCAGGACAGGGTGTTTATGGCTACGCCTTC. Its translation: CASSPRPGQGVYGYAF.

This chain links TRBV27 with TRBJ2-7; TRBD2 matches 8 bases. The CDR3 spans 14 residues. V shed 2 bases, J shed 6 bases, and the junction held 6 bases outside the gene matches. In germline, CDR1 is MNHEY, CDR2 SMNVEV (reference sequence). This CDR3 reads CASSLNTGGAEQYF. In DNA form, the CDR3 reads TGTGCCAGCAGTTTAAACACGGGGGGGGCCGAGCAGTACTTC.

This chain joins TRBV4-1 and TRBJ1-5, with D maybe TRBD1 (6 bases). V gave up 0 bases and J gave up 9 bases, with 12 bases separating them. Germline CDR1 is MGHRA and CDR2 is YSYEKL. The CDR3 covers 14 residues. The CDR3 spells CASSQDGTGRPQHF. The CDR3 nucleotides read TGCGCCAGCAGCCAAGACGGCACAGGGAGGCCCCAGCATTTT.